This T cell receptor (beta chain) was obtained from a study of blood T cell repertoires in COVID-19. TCRdb keeps only in-frame clones here, not all; method: immunoSEQ multiplex PCR. The sample has approximately 140,000 clones, 70% to 90% seen once; the top ten hold about 8%. The receptor's source is a woman aged 55-75 years with COVID-19, enrolled during active disease. Material: peripheral blood.

The CDR3 region is CASTMSRDRLNQPQHF. In nucleotides, the CDR3 is TGTGCCAGTACCATGTCCCGGGACAGACTGAATCAGCCCCAGCATTTT. The chain couples TRBV19 to TRBJ1-5; 7 nucleotides match TRBD1. The CDR3 has 16 amino acids. Germline CDR1 reads LNHDA; CDR2 reads SQIVND (reference sequence). The V gene end was trimmed by 7 bases and the J gene end by 4 bases; junction bases not matched to a gene: 13.